One sample yielded the 30 T cell receptor beta chains listed below, sequenced in a study of cytotoxic CD8 clonotypes in ibrutinib-treated CLL. Profiling relied on immunoSEQ multiplex PCR, and the TCRdb table lists in-frame clones only, not all of them. The sample carries about 200,000 clones, over 65% recorded once. The material sequenced was PBMCs, taken after 12 months of ibrutinib treatment. These TCRs come from a human donor with chronic lymphocytic leukemia.

This chain joins TRBV27 and TRBJ1-5, with 7 nucleotides matching TRBD1. Germline V gene sequence: CDR1 MNHEY, CDR2 SMNVEV (reference sequence). This CDR3 spans 16 amino acids. The trim removed 4 bases at V and 3 bases at J, leaving 9 bases unmatched. The CDR3 DNA is TGTGCCAGCAGTTCCCTCGGGGACAGTGCCAATCAGCCCCAGCATTTT. Protein: CASSSLGDSANQPQHF.

The chain joins TRBV7-8 to TRBJ1-1; TRBD1 matches at 9 bases. Per the germline V gene, CDR1 is SGHVS and CDR2 is FQNEAQ. CDR3 size: 16 residues. V lost 5 bases, J lost 0 bases, and 7 bases stayed unmatched. The CDR3 sequence: CASSPGTGNMNTEAFF. The CDR3 DNA reads as TGTGCCAGCAGCCCCGGGACAGGGAACATGAACACTGAAGCTTTCTTT.

The chain carries TRBV4-1 and TRBJ2-7; 8 bases agree with TRBD1. The CDR3 is 17 amino acids. V lost 3 bases, J lost 4 bases, and 14 bases stayed unmatched. Germline CDR1 is MGHRA and CDR2 is YSYEKL. CDR3 loop: CASSHPTRQGAKYEQYF. For the CDR3, the DNA is TGCGCCAGCAGCCACCCCACCCGCCAGGGGGCAAAATACGAGCAGTACTTC.

The V gene is TRBV30, the J gene TRBJ2-7, with 11 bases matching TRBD1. The V gene end was trimmed by 8 bases and the J gene end by 3 bases; junction bases not matched to a gene: 0. CDR3 length: 11 residues. CDR1 is GTSNPN and CDR2 is SVGIG in the germline V gene (reference sequence). CDR3 coding DNA: TGTGCCGGGACAGGGGGCTACGAGCAGTACTTC. It specifies CAGTGGYEQYF.

The V call is TRBV7-8, the J call TRBJ2-2, with D unresolved. Trimming removed 0 bases from V and 3 bases from J, with 8 bases in between. Germline-derived CDR1 and CDR2 are SGHVS and FQNEAQ. This CDR3 spans 15 amino acids. DNA of the CDR3: TGTGCCAGCAGCTTAGCGGGAAAGGACACCGGGGAGCTGTTTTTT. Amino acids: CASSLAGKDTGELFF.

The CDR3 here is CASSLTPAFYEQYF. CDR3 DNA: TGTGCCAGCAGCTTAACTCCCGCTTTCTACGAGCAGTACTTC. This chain connects TRBV11-2 to TRBJ2-7; D gene ambiguous. The germline V gene has CDR1 SGHAT and CDR2 FQNNGV. V dropped 2 bases and J dropped 3 bases, with 11 bases sitting between them. The CDR3 is made up of 14 amino acids.

V and J are TRBV28 and TRBJ2-1; TRBD2 is a possible D gene (6 bases). CDR1 is MDHEN and CDR2 is SYDVKM in the germline V gene. There are 12 residues in the CDR3. V dropped 3 bases and J dropped 9 bases, with 9 bases sitting between them. CDR3 residues: CASSLMGGEQFF. DNA for the CDR3: TGTGCCAGCAGTTTGATGGGGGGTGAGCAGTTCTTC.

This clone was recorded a few times. The chain recombines TRBV6-5 with TRBJ1-4, with D maybe TRBD1 (6 bases). The CDR3 loop spans 14 amino acids. The V gene lost 3 bases and the J gene lost 5 bases, with 10 bases spanning the gap. CDR1 and CDR2 (germline): MNHEY, SVGAGI. This CDR3 is CASSYGRGNEKLFF. CDR3 sequence (DNA): TGTGCCAGCAGTTATGGCAGGGGAAATGAAAAACTGTTTTTT.

The rearrangement joins TRBV19 to TRBJ1-1, with D possibly matching TRBD1 (6 bases). V lost 1 base, J lost 5 bases, and 14 bases lay in between. The length of the CDR3 is 15 residues. Germline V gene sequence: CDR1 LNHDA, CDR2 SQIVND (reference sequence). The CDR3 DNA is TGTGCCAGTAGTATAGCGCAGCAGGGGCCAACTGAAGCTTTCTTT. It translates to CASSIAQQGPTEAFF.

The V call is TRBV6-5, the J call TRBJ1-6, with D unresolved. Germline CDR1 is MNHEY and CDR2 is SVGAGI. This CDR3 has 16 amino acids. V lost 4 bases and J 0 bases, leaving 10 bases between the germline ends. CDR3 bases: TGTGCCAGCAGTTTCGGACCGAGCTCCTATAATTCACCCCTCCACTTT. Translated: CASSFGPSSYNSPLHF.

In its sample, this clone was seen a few times. The rearrangement joins TRBV19 to TRBJ2-1; D gene uncertain. Trimming removed 5 bases at V and 9 bases at J, with 17 bases between. The CDR3 sequence is 14 residues long. Germline values: CDR1 LNHDA, CDR2 SQIVND (reference sequence). The CDR3 loop reads CASSLIASAPEQFF. In nucleotides, the CDR3 is TGTGCCAGTAGTCTCATTGCGAGCGCCCCTGAGCAGTTCTTC.

The chain employs TRBV5-1 and TRBJ1-2, with 7 positions matching TRBD1. The CDR3 totals 15 residues. V lost 2 bases, J lost 0 bases, and 4 bases stayed unmatched. The germline V gene has CDR1 SGHRS and CDR2 YFSETQ. For the CDR3, the DNA is TGCGCCAGCAGCTTAGGGACAGCGACTAACTATGGCTACACCTTC. Protein: CASSLGTATNYGYTF.

The chain is built from TRBV5-1 and TRBJ1-3; D is possibly TRBD1 (5 bases). V was shortened by 0 bases and J by 6 bases, with 13 bases between the two germline ends. The CDR3 contains 15 residues. Germline V lookup: CDR1 SGHRS, CDR2 YFSETQ. The DNA for the CDR3 is TGCGCCAGCAGCTTGGGGCACCAGGGACTAAACACCATATATTTT. Its translation: CASSLGHQGLNTIYF.

The rearrangement joins TRBV9 to TRBJ2-2, with TRBD1 matching over 8 bases. This CDR3 comprises 16 residues. Looked up from germline, CDR1 is SGDLS and CDR2 is YYNGEE. Germline trimming cut 0 bases from V and 5 bases from J; bases unmatched to any gene: 6. CDR3 sequence: CASSVETGGNTGELFF. The CDR3 DNA reads as TGTGCCAGCAGCGTAGAAACAGGGGGGAATACCGGGGAGCTGTTTTTT.

This clone was seen only a few times. V is TRBV6-1 and J is TRBJ1-5, with a tentative D call TRBD1 (5 bases). Germline lookup yields CDR1 MNHNS and CDR2 SASEGT. The CDR3 is made up of 15 amino acids. V was cut by 5 bases and J by 4 bases, with 15 bases left in between. The CDR3 nucleotides read TGTGCCAGCAGTCACACCGGCCAGGGTAATCAGCCCCAGCATTTT. Translation: CASSHTGQGNQPQHF.

The rearrangement uses TRBV6-6 and TRBJ1-4; D might be TRBD1 (5 bases). The CDR3 loop spans 15 amino acids. Germline V gene data show CDR1 as MNHNY and CDR2 as SVGAGI (reference sequence). The ends were cut back, 0 bases at V and 4 bases at J, with 9 bases in the middle. CDR3 region: CASSYSARVNEKLFF. CDR3 coding DNA: TGTGCCAGCAGTTACTCAGCCAGGGTTAATGAAAAACTGTTTTTT.

V is TRBV6-5 and J is TRBJ2-5; D assignment may be TRBD1 or TRBD2 (6 bases each). The CDR3 covers 13 residues. Trimming took off 9 bases at V and 5 bases at J, with 16 bases between the two ends. Germline V gives CDR1 MNHEY, CDR2 SVGAGI. CDR3 nucleotides: TGTGCCAGTTACGTTCAGGGGAGGGAGACCCAGTACTTC. Amino acids: CASYVQGRETQYF.

In its sample, this clone was seen many times. The rearrangement joins TRBV2 to TRBJ2-1; D not resolved. The V end lost 7 bases, the J end lost 9 bases, and 13 bases lay between the germline ends. Germline V gives CDR1 SNHLY, CDR2 FYNNEI. The CDR3 is 12 amino acids. CDR3 nucleotide sequence: TGTGCCAGCACCCAAGAAAGTCTTGAGCAGTTCTTC. This sequence encodes CASTQESLEQFF.

This clone appeared a single time. The chain uses TRBV7-3 and TRBJ1-1, with a weak D call TRBD1 (5 bases). Germline V gene data show CDR1 as SGHTA and CDR2 as FQGTGA. This CDR3 is 13 amino acids long. V lost 5 bases to trimming and J lost 1 base, with 8 bases between them. This CDR3 is CASSDGQNTEAFF. The CDR3 nucleotides read TGTGCCAGCAGCGACGGACAGAACACTGAAGCTTTCTTT.

The chain is built from TRBV11-2 and TRBJ2-7, with D perhaps TRBD1 or TRBD2 (5 bases each). This CDR3 has 16 residues. Germline V CDR1 and CDR2: SGHAT, FQNNGV. V was cut by 0 bases and J by 6 bases, with 18 bases left in between. The CDR3 DNA reads as TGTGCCAGCAGCTTAGATCTAAGATGGGGGAGAGGCGAGCAGTACTTC. Protein sequence: CASSLDLRWGRGEQYF.

This chain connects TRBV23-1 to TRBJ1-1; D is unclear. TRBV23-1 is labeled an ORF, and its function is uncertain. This CDR3 has 16 residues. V was cut by 0 bases and J by 0 bases, with 11 bases left in between. CDR3: CASSQSSRAMNTEAFF. The CDR3 DNA reads TGCGCCAGCAGTCAATCGAGCAGAGCCATGAACACTGAAGCTTTCTTT.

V usage is TRBV30 and J usage is TRBJ2-7, with D tentatively TRBD2 (5 bases). V was trimmed by 3 bases and J by 0 bases, leaving 6 bases between them. CDR1 is GTSNPN and CDR2 is SVGIG in the germline V gene (reference sequence). CDR3 length equals 12 residues. The DNA for the CDR3 is TGTGCCTGGAGCGGGATCTCCTACGAGCAGTACTTC. It is translated as CAWSGISYEQYF.

The V and J genes are TRBV4-3 and TRBJ2-7; the D gene is possibly TRBD2 (5 bases). CDR1 and CDR2 (germline): LGHNA, YSLEER. This CDR3 is built from 15 residues. V dropped 2 bases and J dropped 0 bases, with 11 bases sitting between them. As DNA, the CDR3 is TGCGCCAGCAGCCAAAATCCGGGGAGCTCCTACGAGCAGTACTTC. Translated, it gives CASSQNPGSSYEQYF.

The CDR3 loop reads CASSQVGQGFTYEQYF. The CDR3 DNA is TGTGCCAGCAGCCAAGTCGGACAGGGCTTCACCTACGAGCAGTACTTC. This chain uses TRBV4-2 with TRBJ2-7; TRBD1 matches 8 bases. V gave up 1 base and J gave up 2 bases; unmatched junction bases: 7. The CDR3 sequence is 16 residues long. CDR1 LGHNA and CDR2 YNFKEQ come from the germline V gene.

The V call is TRBV7-2, the J call TRBJ2-7, with D possibly matching TRBD2 (5 bases). Trimming shortened V by 3 bases and J by 1 base, and 10 bases separated the two germline ends. The germline V gene has CDR1 SGHTA and CDR2 FQGNSA. This CDR3 region has 14 residues. This CDR3 reads CASSLTGWSYEQYF. The CDR3, as DNA: TGTGCCAGCAGCTTGACGGGATGGTCCTACGAGCAGTACTTC.

The chain joins TRBV5-1 to TRBJ2-3; 7 nucleotides match TRBD1. In germline, CDR1 is SGHRS, CDR2 YFSETQ. V gave up 4 bases and J gave up 1 base; unmatched junction bases: 6. The CDR3 covers 15 residues. The CDR3 bases are TGCGCCAGCAGCGGAAGGGACAGACGCACAGATACGCAGTATTTT. It specifies CASSGRDRRTDTQYF.

The J gene is TRBJ2-5, the V gene TRBV7-2; D gene uncertain. The CDR3 is 14 amino acids. Germline values: CDR1 SGHTA, CDR2 FQGNSA. The V end was cut by 1 base, the J end by 3 bases, with 9 bases between. CDR3 sequence reads: CASSLVGLEETQYF. CDR3 bases: TGTGCCAGCAGCTTAGTGGGGTTAGAAGAGACCCAGTACTTC.

The chain is built from TRBV25-1 and TRBJ1-1; D unclear. This CDR3 is built from 13 residues. Trimming stripped 10 bases from V and 4 bases from J, with 16 bases between. CDR1 is MGHDK and CDR2 is SYGVNS in the germline V gene. The CDR3 sequence is CATRNLGRTEAFF. DNA of the CDR3: TGTGCCACCAGGAATTTAGGGCGCACTGAAGCTTTCTTT.

V gene TRBV2 combines with J gene TRBJ2-4; unclear D gene. Germline V gene sequence: CDR1 SNHLY, CDR2 FYNNEI. With 5 bases removed from V and 5 bases from J, the gap between germline ends came to 7 bases. This CDR3 spans 12 amino acids. The DNA of the CDR3 is TGTGCCAGCAGTATACTCGAAAACATTCAGTACTTC. This encodes CASSILENIQYF.

The chain's CDR3 is CASSPKTGSGTEAFF. The CDR3, as DNA: TGTGCCAGCAGCCCCAAGACAGGGTCGGGGACTGAAGCTTTCTTT. The chain links TRBV7-9 to TRBJ1-1; 7 bases line up with TRBD1. This CDR3 spans 15 amino acids. Germline V CDR1 and CDR2: SEHNR, FQNEAQ (reference sequence). Trimming cost V 5 bases and J 5 bases; bases outside gene matches: 11.